Many counts were recorded for the clone carrying this TCR beta chain. Its specificity is not known. The data were obtained in a study of T cells in Graves' hyperthyroidism and ophthalmopathy. Overall study results and limits: Most thyroid clonotypes with frequency above 0.001 were detected in blood.

The CDR3 spans 15 residues. V was trimmed by 1 base and J by 5 bases, leaving 15 bases between them. Germline CDR1 reads SQVTM; CDR2 reads ANQGSEA. There were TCR beta CDR3 regions amplified from RNA transcripts. HTBI primers drove first-round RT-PCR of the TCR CDR3. TCRdb itself ran the multiplex PCR reads through MiXCR, one entry per CDR3 protein. The data show some 370,000 distinct CDR3 sequences, over 12% seen once. The chain recombines TRBV29-1 with TRBJ2-1, with a possible D match to TRBD2 (7 bases). The clonotype was recovered from a man aged 45-65 years with Graves' ophthalmopathy. The sequenced sample consisted of blood. CDR3 sequence: CSVEGGRERNNEQFF. The CDR3 DNA reads TGCAGCGTTGAAGGGGGGCGGGAGAGAAACAATGAGCAGTTCTTC.